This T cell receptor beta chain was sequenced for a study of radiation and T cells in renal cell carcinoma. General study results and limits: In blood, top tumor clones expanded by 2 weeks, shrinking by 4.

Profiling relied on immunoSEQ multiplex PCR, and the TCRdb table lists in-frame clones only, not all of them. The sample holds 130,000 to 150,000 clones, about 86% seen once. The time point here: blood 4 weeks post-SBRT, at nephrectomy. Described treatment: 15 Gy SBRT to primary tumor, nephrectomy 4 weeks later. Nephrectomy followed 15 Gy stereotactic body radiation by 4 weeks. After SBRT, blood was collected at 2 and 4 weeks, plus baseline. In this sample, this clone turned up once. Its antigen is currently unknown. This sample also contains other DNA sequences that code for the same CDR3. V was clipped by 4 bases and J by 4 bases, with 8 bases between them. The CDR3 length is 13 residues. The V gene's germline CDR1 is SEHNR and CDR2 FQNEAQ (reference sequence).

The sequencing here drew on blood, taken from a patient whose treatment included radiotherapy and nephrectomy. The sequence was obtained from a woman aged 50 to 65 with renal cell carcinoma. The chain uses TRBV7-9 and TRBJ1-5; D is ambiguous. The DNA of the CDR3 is TGTGCCAGCAGCTCCGGAGGGAATCAGCCCCAGCATTTT. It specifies CASSSGGNQPQHF.